Below are 29 T cell receptor beta chains sequenced from a single sample in a study of blood T cell repertoires in COVID-19. Libraries were prepared by immunoSEQ multiplex PCR; TCRdb keeps only in-frame clonotypes and omits some of them. This sample has some 100,000 clones, with roughly four fifths found just once. The sequenced sample was peripheral blood. The receptors stem from a man in his fifties or sixties with active or convalescent COVID-19.

This clone was seen a single time. The V call is TRBV10-3, the J call TRBJ1-5; a possible D gene is TRBD1 (5 bases). The CDR3 loop spans 15 amino acids. The V gene's germline CDR1 is ENHRY and CDR2 SYGVKD. V lost 2 bases and J lost 0, with 8 bases in between. The CDR3, as DNA: TGTGCCATCAGTGAGGGGGCGGATAGCAATCAGCCCCAGCATTTT. It is translated as CAISEGADSNQPQHF.

V usage is TRBV7-8 and J usage is TRBJ1-1, with D perhaps matching TRBD1 (5 bases). The CDR3 extends over 14 amino acids. Germline CDR1 SGHVS, CDR2 FQNEAQ. V was shortened by 5 bases and J by 2 bases, with 12 bases between the two germline ends. The CDR3 region is CASSLGHFNTEAFF. The CDR3 DNA reads as TGTGCCAGCAGCCTCGGACACTTTAACACTGAAGCTTTCTTT.

The V call is TRBV15, the J call TRBJ1-4; D is perhaps TRBD1 (6 bases). The germline gives CDR1 LNHNV, CDR2 YYDKDF (reference sequence). The CDR3 extends over 14 amino acids. Trimming shortened V by 3 bases and J by 4 bases, and 9 bases separated the two germline ends. The CDR3 region is CATSRTGSNEKLFF. CDR3 DNA sequence: TGTGCCACCAGCAGGACAGGAAGTAATGAAAAACTGTTTTTT.

This chain uses TRBV6-2 or TRBV6-3 with TRBJ2-3; maybe TRBD1 (5 bases). The CDR3 runs to 15 residues. Between the trimmed V and J ends, which lost 0 bases and 4 bases, there was a span of 11 bases. The germline V gene encodes CDR1 MNHEY and CDR2 SVGEGT. The CDR3 DNA reads TGTGCCAGCAGTTACTCGGGCACCAGGGCAGATACGCAGTATTTT. It is translated as CASSYSGTRADTQYF.

The chain recombines TRBV24-1 with TRBJ2-1, with D perhaps matching TRBD1 (5 bases). Germline CDR1 reads KGHDR; CDR2 reads SFDVKD. The CDR3 runs 17 residues. Trimming cost V 3 bases and J 4 bases, with 18 bases left between them. The CDR3 protein is CATSDDGRALGYNEQFF. CDR3 DNA: TGTGCCACCAGTGATGACGGCAGGGCTTTGGGGTACAATGAGCAGTTCTTC.

The chain links TRBV18 to TRBJ2-1; TRBD2 matches 7 bases. V trimming: 6 bases; J trimming: 5 bases; junction bases outside the gene matches: 10. Germline CDR1 KGHSH, CDR2 LQKENI. CDR3 length: 15 residues. The CDR3 here is CASSVDQGGDNEQFF. The CDR3 nucleotides are TGTGCCAGCTCGGTCGACCAGGGAGGGGACAATGAGCAGTTCTTC.

The chain has TRBV9 and TRBJ2-2; D ambiguous. V was shortened by 0 bases and J by 4 bases, with 10 bases between the two germline ends. There are 15 residues in the CDR3. The germline V gene encodes CDR1 SGDLS and CDR2 YYNGEE. CDR3 coding DNA: TGTGCCAGCAGCGTAGGGGCGCCCGGCACCGGGGAGCTGTTTTTT. This gives the protein CASSVGAPGTGELFF.

The chain couples TRBV4-1 to TRBJ2-3; 13 bases fit TRBD2. Germline CDR1 and CDR2: MGHRA and YSYEKL. V was pared by 3 bases and J by 5 bases, with 8 bases of the junction left unmatched. This CDR3 contains 17 residues. The CDR3 sequence is CASSQATSGGAGDTQYF. CDR3 coding DNA: TGCGCCAGCAGCCAGGCTACTAGCGGGGGGGCCGGAGATACGCAGTATTTT.

V gene TRBV5-4 combines with J gene TRBJ2-7, with 11 bases lining up with TRBD1. CDR3 length: 14 amino acids. Trimming took 1 base from V and 4 from J; bases not matched to a gene: 1. Germline V lookup: CDR1 SGHNT, CDR2 YYREEE (reference sequence). CDR3 residues: CASSLWDRGYEQYV. The CDR3 bases are TGTGCCAGCAGCTTGTGGGACAGGGGGTACGAGCAGTACGTC.

The chain joins TRBV7-2 to TRBJ2-5; 8 nucleotides align to TRBD1. From germline, CDR1 is SGHTA and CDR2 FQGNSA. V shed 0 bases, J shed 1 base, and the junction held 1 base outside the gene matches. This CDR3 has 15 amino acids. The CDR3: CASSLAGQGQETQYF. The CDR3 region has the DNA TGTGCCAGCAGCTTAGCCGGACAGGGCCAAGAGACCCAGTACTTC.

This rearrangement joins TRBV7-2 to TRBJ2-1; TRBD2 agrees at 9 bases. The CDR3 runs to 15 residues. Losses at the gene ends were 3 bases for V and 6 bases for J; bases not matched to a gene: 6. Per germline, CDR1 SGHTA and CDR2 FQGNSA. CDR3 in amino acids: CASSLTSGPSNEQFF. The CDR3 bases are TGTGCCAGCAGCTTGACTAGCGGTCCCTCCAATGAGCAGTTCTTC.

The chain employs TRBV19 and TRBJ2-1, with 7 bases identical to TRBD1. The CDR3 loop spans 14 amino acids. CDR1 and CDR2 from the germline V gene are LNHDA and SQIVND (reference sequence). V dropped 3 bases and J dropped 7; count of bases not matched to a gene: 6. The CDR3 is CASSISGQRNEQFF. The CDR3 DNA reads TGTGCCAGTAGTATCTCGGGACAGCGAAATGAGCAGTTCTTC.

The chain is built from TRBV7-2 and TRBJ1-1; a possible D gene is TRBD1 (6 bases). V dropped 5 bases and J dropped 1 base, with 14 bases sitting between them. Germline V gene data show CDR1 as SGHTA and CDR2 as FQGNSA. The CDR3 totals 15 residues. CDR3 sequence: CASSLQGGRNTEAFF. CDR3 in DNA: TGTGCCAGCAGCCTACAGGGAGGGAGGAACACTGAAGCTTTCTTT.

The V gene is TRBV7-2, the J gene TRBJ2-7, with TRBD2 identical over 10 bases. The CDR3 runs to 18 residues. J lost 4 bases, V lost 4 bases, and 16 bases had no gene match. The germline V gene has CDR1 SGHTA and CDR2 FQGNSA. The CDR3 sequence: CASSSRGSGGAQTYEQYV. The CDR3 nucleotides are TGTGCCAGCAGCTCCCGGGGCAGCGGGGGGGCTCAGACGTACGAGCAGTACGTC.

This rearrangement joins TRBV7-2 to TRBJ2-5; D possibly corresponds to TRBD2 (7 bases). Trimming took 6 bases from V and 5 from J, leaving 16 bases between them. The CDR3 sequence is 14 residues long. Germline V gives CDR1 SGHTA, CDR2 FQGNSA. This CDR3 reads CASRPGGADETQYF. The CDR3 region has the DNA TGTGCCAGCAGGCCTGGGGGGGCCGATGAGACCCAGTACTTC. Supplemented by reference TRBV7-2 and TRBJ2-5, the full variable domain reads GAGVSQSPSNKVTEKGKDVELRCDPISGHTALYWYRQSLGQGLEFLIYFQGNSAPDKSGLPSDRFSAERTGGSVSTLTIQRTQQEDSAVYLCASRPGGADETQYFGPGTRLLVL.

The chain recombines TRBV28 with TRBJ1-2; a possible D gene is TRBD1 (5 bases). Germline lookup yields CDR1 MDHEN and CDR2 SYDVKM. The CDR3 extends over 13 amino acids. V was shortened by 1 base and J by 6 bases, with 9 bases between the two germline ends. Here the CDR3 reads CASSLLWGDGYTF. CDR3 coding DNA: TGTGCCAGCAGTTTATTGTGGGGCGATGGCTACACCTTC.

The V call is TRBV12-3 or TRBV12-4, the J call TRBJ2-3; TRBD1 agrees at 9 bases. This CDR3 contains 13 residues. After removal of 6 bases from V and 4 bases from J, the junction contained 2 bases not matched to a gene. The CDR3: CASRDRGSDTQYF. In DNA form, the CDR3 reads TGTGCCAGCAGGGACAGGGGTTCAGATACGCAGTATTTT.

The chain is built from TRBV6-5 and TRBJ1-1; tentatively, D is TRBD1 (5 bases). The CDR3 covers 15 residues. V lost 7 bases and J 5 bases, leaving 20 bases between the germline ends. The V gene's germline CDR1 is MNHEY and CDR2 SVGAGI. CDR3 residues: CASTGLGRGGTEAFF. Written as DNA, the CDR3 is TGTGCCAGCACCGGGCTGGGTAGGGGAGGAACTGAAGCTTTCTTT.

The CDR3 protein is CATSEAGTGEGQPQHF. The CDR3 bases are TGTGCCACCAGTGAAGCCGGGACAGGGGAAGGTCAGCCCCAGCATTTT. The J gene is TRBJ1-5, the V gene TRBV24-1; 10 nucleotides align to TRBD1. The V and J ends lost 4 bases and 6 bases, in that order; junction bases with no gene match: 8. Germline V gene lookup returns CDR1 KGHDR and CDR2 SFDVKD. CDR3 length: 16 amino acids.

CDR3 in DNA: TGCGCCAGCAGCCAGGGGCTAGGGTCGGGTGGCTACACCTTC. Translation gives CASSQGLGSGGYTF. The chain combines TRBV4-3 with TRBJ1-2, with D possibly being TRBD1 (5 bases). The length of the CDR3 is 14 residues. V lost 3 bases and J 7 bases, leaving 15 bases between the germline ends. Germline V gives CDR1 LGHNA, CDR2 YSLEER.

Sample share makes this clone medium-sized. The gene calls are TRBV29-1 and TRBJ2-1; 10 bases line up with TRBD1. Germline lookup yields CDR1 SQVTM and CDR2 ANQGSEA. The junction had 9 bases not matched to a gene; V was cut back by 3 bases and J by 4 bases. The CDR3 spans 16 residues. CDR3 nucleotide sequence: TGCAGCGTTGACCGGAGCGACAGGGGGCGATACAATGAGCAGTTCTTC. Translated, it gives CSVDRSDRGRYNEQFF.

The J gene is TRBJ1-5, the V gene TRBV6-2 or TRBV6-3, with a weak D call TRBD1 (5 bases). The ends were cut back, 5 bases at V and 5 bases at J, with 7 bases in the middle. This CDR3 region has 12 residues. Germline CDR1 reads MNHEY; CDR2 reads SVGEGT. CDR3 in DNA: TGTGCCAGCAGTCCCAGGGATCAGCCCCAGCATTTT. Protein sequence: CASSPRDQPQHF.

The V gene is TRBV5-6, the J gene TRBJ2-1, with 8 bases matching TRBD2. Germline V CDR1 and CDR2: SGHDT, YYEEEE. V lost 1 base and J lost 4; bases outside the gene matches: 7. This CDR3 has 16 amino acids. Written as DNA, the CDR3 is TGTGCCAGCAGCTTGTTTCCGGGAGGGGGTTACAATGAGCAGTTCTTC. It encodes CASSLFPGGGYNEQFF.

This clone was counted once. The V and J genes are TRBV28 and TRBJ1-3; TRBD1 matches 8 bases. Looked up from germline, CDR1 is MDHEN and CDR2 is SYDVKM. V trimming: 7 bases; J trimming: 0 bases; junction bases outside the gene matches: 5. This CDR3 spans 15 amino acids. The CDR3 protein is CASTKTGVSGNTIYF. In DNA, the CDR3 is TGTGCCAGCACTAAGACAGGGGTCTCTGGAAACACCATATATTTT.

The rearrangement links TRBV30 to TRBJ1-2; D is unresolved. V lost 4 bases, J lost 8 bases, and 14 bases lay in between. This CDR3 comprises 12 residues. From germline, CDR1 is GTSNPN and CDR2 SVGIG (reference sequence). The CDR3 loop reads CAWTPGSDGYTF. The DNA for the CDR3 is TGTGCCTGGACCCCAGGCAGTGACGGCTACACCTTC.

The V call is TRBV7-2, the J call TRBJ2-3; D perhaps matches TRBD1 (6 bases). Trimming took off 5 bases at V and 2 bases at J, with 14 bases between the two ends. The CDR3 totals 15 residues. Germline assignment: CDR1 SGHTA and CDR2 FQGNSA. CDR3 loop: CASSAAGQFTDTQYF. CDR3 coding DNA: TGTGCCAGCAGCGCAGCTGGACAGTTCACAGATACGCAGTATTTT.

The V call is TRBV7-2, the J call TRBJ1-4; 8 bases are shared with TRBD1. Germline CDR1 and CDR2: SGHTA and FQGNSA. The CDR3 contains 14 residues. V trimming: 4 bases; J trimming: 8 bases; junction bases outside the gene matches: 6. The CDR3 bases are TGTGCCAGCAGCTCGCAGGGGGCTCAAGAAAAACTGTTTTTT. Amino acids: CASSSQGAQEKLFF.

This clone showed up just once. The chain uses TRBV7-9 and TRBJ1-1; no clear D. V lost 1 base, J lost 10 bases, and 7 bases lay in between. This CDR3 spans 11 amino acids. The germline gives CDR1 SEHNR, CDR2 FQNEAQ (reference sequence). CDR3 amino acids: CASSLDSSAFF. CDR3 DNA: TGTGCCAGCAGCTTAGACAGTTCAGCTTTCTTT. Together with reference TRBV7-9 and TRBJ1-1, the CDR3 gives the full variable domain: DTGVSQNPRHKITKRGQNVTFRCDPISEHNRLYWYRQTLGQGPEFLTYFQNEAQLEKSRLLSDRFSAERPKGSFSTLEIQRTEQGDSAMYLCASSLDSSAFFGQGTRLTVV.

This clone has only one observation. The chain has TRBV5-4 and TRBJ1-2, with 7 bases identical to TRBD1. Losses at the gene ends were 4 bases for V and 11 bases for J; bases not matched to a gene: 14. The germline CDR1 and CDR2 sequences are SGHNT and YYREEE (reference sequence). The CDR3 sequence is 14 residues long. Here the CDR3 reads CASSPGEGARRYTF. CDR3 nucleotides: TGTGCCAGCAGCCCGGGAGAGGGGGCCCGGAGATACACCTTC.